The present entry profiles one T cell receptor (beta chain) with its context. Its cognate antigen is unknown. The sample is drawn from a study of human T cells and chemical hapten exposure. At the level of the study: DPC at 2% was the sensitizing agent, placed on around 2 cm by around 2 cm of upper inner arm skin.

General study points: The presence of alopecia in the donors means their immune response may differ from healthy people's.

The germline gives CDR1 MDHEN, CDR2 SYDVKM. V lost 5 bases and J lost 8; bases outside the gene matches: 11. The CDR3 has 16 residues. Time point given: patch test 2, 6 weeks after DPC sensitization. Treatment noted: therapeutic diphenylcyclopropenone sensitization with weekly scalp DPC. TCRdb redid the calling of the RACE reads with MiXCR, one entry per CDR3 protein. The sample consists of 75,000 to 100,000 distinct CDR3 sequences, about 9.3% of them appearing once. The sequence was collected from a woman aged 40 to 50 with alopecia areata. Some clones in this sample may be carry-over from other donors' samples. The gene calls are TRBV28 and TRBJ1-4; TRBD1 agrees at 10 bases. The material sequenced was whole blood, taken in connection with sensitization to the hapten diphenylcyclopropenone (DPC). The CDR3, as DNA: TGTGCCAGCAGTCCTTCCTCCGGGACAGGGGTCGAAAAACTGTTTTTT. Its translation is CASSPSSGTGVEKLFF.